This TCR beta chain comes out of a study of OX40 agonist ivuxolimab in advanced cancers. The CDR3 spans 16 residues. Per the germline V gene, CDR1 is SGHRS and CDR2 is YFSETQ. The V end was cut by 0 bases, the J end by 0 bases, with 11 bases between. Method: immunoSEQ multiplex PCR; TCRdb's copy keeps in-frame clones and lacks some. The repertoire holds 100,000 or so clones, with under 95% as singletons. The rearrangement uses TRBV5-1 and TRBJ2-3, with no clear D. The TCR comes from an adult with an advanced solid tumor such as melanoma, head and neck, liver or kidney cancer. The sequenced sample was CD4+ or CD8+ T cells sorted from blood, obtained in a trial of the OX40 agonist ivuxolimab. CDR3 in DNA: TGCGCCAGCAGCTTGGAGGGCTACTCTAGCACAGATACGCAGTATTTT. Its translation: CASSLEGYSSTDTQYF.